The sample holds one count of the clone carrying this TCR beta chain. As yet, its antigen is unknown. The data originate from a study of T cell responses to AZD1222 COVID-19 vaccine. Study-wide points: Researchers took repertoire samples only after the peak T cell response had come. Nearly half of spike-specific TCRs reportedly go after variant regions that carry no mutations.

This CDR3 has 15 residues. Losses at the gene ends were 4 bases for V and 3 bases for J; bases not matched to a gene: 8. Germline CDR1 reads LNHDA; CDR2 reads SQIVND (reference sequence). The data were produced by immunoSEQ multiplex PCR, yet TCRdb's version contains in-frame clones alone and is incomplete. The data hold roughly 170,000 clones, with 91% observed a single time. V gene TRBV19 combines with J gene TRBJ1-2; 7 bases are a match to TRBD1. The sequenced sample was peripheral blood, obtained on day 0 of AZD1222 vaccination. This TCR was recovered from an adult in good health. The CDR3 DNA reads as TGTGCCAGTAGTAATCGACAGGGCGATTACTATGGCTACACCTTC. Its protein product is CASSNRQGDYYGYTF.